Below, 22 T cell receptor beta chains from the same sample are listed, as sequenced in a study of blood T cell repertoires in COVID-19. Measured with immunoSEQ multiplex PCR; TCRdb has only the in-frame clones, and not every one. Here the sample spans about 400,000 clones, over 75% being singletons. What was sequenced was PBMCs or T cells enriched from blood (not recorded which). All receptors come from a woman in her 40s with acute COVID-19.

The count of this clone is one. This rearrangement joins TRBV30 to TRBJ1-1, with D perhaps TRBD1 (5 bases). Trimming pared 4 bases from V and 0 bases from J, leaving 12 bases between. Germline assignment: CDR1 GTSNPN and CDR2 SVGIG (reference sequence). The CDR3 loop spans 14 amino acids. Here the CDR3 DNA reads TGTGCCTGGAAGATTAGGACAATGAACACTGAAGCTTTCTTT. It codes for CAWKIRTMNTEAFF.

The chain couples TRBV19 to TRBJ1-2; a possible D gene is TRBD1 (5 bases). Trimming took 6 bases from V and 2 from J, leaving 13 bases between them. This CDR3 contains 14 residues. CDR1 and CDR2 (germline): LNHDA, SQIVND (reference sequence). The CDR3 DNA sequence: TGTGCCAGTAGGTTTGGGGCCTTAAACTATGGCTACACCTTC. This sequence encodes CASRFGALNYGYTF.

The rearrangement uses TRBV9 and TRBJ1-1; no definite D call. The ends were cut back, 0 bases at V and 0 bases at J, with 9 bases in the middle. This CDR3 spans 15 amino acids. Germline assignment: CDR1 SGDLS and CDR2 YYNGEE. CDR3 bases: TGTGCCAGCAGCGTAGTGAACAGTATGAACACTGAAGCTTTCTTT. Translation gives CASSVVNSMNTEAFF. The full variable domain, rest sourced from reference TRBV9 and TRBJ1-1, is DSGVTQTPKHLITATGQRVTLRCSPRSGDLSVYWYQQSLDQGLQFLIQYYNGEERAKGNILERFSAQQFPDLHSELNLSSLELGDSALYFCASSVVNSMNTEAFFGQGTRLTVV.

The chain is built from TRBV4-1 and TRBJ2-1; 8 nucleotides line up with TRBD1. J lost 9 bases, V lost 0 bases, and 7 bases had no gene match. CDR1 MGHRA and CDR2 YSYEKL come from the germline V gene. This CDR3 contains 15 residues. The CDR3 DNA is TGCGCCAGCAGCCAAGACCCGGCAGGGGGCGGTGAGCAGTTCTTC. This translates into CASSQDPAGGGEQFF.

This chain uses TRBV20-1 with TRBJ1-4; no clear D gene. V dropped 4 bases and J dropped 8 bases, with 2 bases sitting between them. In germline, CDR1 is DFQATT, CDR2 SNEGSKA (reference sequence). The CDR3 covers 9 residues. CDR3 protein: CSATEKLFF. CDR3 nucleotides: TGCAGTGCTACAGAAAAACTGTTTTTT.

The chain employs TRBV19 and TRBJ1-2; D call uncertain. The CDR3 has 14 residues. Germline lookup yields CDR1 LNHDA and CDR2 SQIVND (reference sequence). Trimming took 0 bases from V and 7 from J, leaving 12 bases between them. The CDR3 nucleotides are TGTGCCAGTAGTATAGATTGGACTGATCCTGGCTACACCTTC. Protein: CASSIDWTDPGYTF.

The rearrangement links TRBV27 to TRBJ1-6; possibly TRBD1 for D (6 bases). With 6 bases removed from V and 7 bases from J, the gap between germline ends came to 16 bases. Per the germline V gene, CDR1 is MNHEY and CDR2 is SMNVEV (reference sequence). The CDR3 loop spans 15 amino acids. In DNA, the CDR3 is TGTGCCAGCAGCCGAACAGGGTTTGTAAATTCACCCCTCCACTTT. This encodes CASSRTGFVNSPLHF.

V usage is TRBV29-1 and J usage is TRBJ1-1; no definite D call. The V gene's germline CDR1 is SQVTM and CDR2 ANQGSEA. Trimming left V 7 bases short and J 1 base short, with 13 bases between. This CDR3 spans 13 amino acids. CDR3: CSAQRGGNTEAFF. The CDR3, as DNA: TGCAGCGCCCAAAGAGGAGGGAACACTGAAGCTTTCTTT.

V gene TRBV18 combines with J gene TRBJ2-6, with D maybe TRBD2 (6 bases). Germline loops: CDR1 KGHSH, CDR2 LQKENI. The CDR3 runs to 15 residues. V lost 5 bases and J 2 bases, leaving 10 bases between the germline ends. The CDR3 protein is CASSKTSAGANVLTF. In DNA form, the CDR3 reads TGTGCCAGCTCAAAGACTAGTGCTGGGGCCAACGTCCTGACTTTC.

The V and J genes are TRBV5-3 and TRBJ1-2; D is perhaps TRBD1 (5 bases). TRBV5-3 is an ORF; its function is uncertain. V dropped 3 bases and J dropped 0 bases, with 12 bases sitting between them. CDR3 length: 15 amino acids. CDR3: CARSSEDTANYGYTF. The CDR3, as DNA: TGTGCCAGAAGCTCTGAGGACACCGCTAACTATGGCTACACCTTC.

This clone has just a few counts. The CDR3 DNA follows: TGTGCCAGCAGCCCAACAGGGGTCGAGCAGTACTTC. Translated, it gives CASSPTGVEQYF. The chain recombines TRBV3-1 (or the pseudogene TRBV3-2) with TRBJ2-7; 7 nucleotides agree with TRBD1. V gave up 4 bases and J gave up 6 bases; unmatched junction bases: 3. Germline loops: CDR1 LGHDT, CDR2 YNNKEL (reference sequence). The CDR3 is made up of 12 amino acids.

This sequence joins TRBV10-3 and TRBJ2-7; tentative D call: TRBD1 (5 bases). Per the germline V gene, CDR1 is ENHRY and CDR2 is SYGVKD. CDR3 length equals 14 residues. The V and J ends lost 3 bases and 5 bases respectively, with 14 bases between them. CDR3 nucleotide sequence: TGTGCCATCAGTGATGGAACAGGAGATAACGAGCAGTACTTC. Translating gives CAISDGTGDNEQYF.

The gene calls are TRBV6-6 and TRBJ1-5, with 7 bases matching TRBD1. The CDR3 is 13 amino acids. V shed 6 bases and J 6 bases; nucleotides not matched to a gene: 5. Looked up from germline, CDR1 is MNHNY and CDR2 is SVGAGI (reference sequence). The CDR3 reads CASRKDRPQPQHF. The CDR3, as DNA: TGTGCCAGCAGGAAGGACAGGCCTCAGCCCCAGCATTTT.

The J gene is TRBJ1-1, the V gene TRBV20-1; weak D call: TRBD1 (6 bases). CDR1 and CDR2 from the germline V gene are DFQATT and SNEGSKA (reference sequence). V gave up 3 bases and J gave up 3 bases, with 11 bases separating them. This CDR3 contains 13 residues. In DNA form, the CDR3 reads TGCAGTGCTAGTCAGGGGACGGACACTGAAGCTTTCTTT. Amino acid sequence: CSASQGTDTEAFF.

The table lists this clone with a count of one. CDR3 in amino acids: CASSQSSPGLGGNQPQHF. CDR3 sequence (DNA): TGTGCCAGCTCACAATCCTCTCCCGGACTAGGGGGCAATCAGCCCCAGCATTTT. V is TRBV18 and J is TRBJ1-5; possible D gene TRBD1, 5 bases. This CDR3 has 18 residues. Trimming removed 4 bases at V and 2 bases at J, with 21 bases between. Germline V gene data show CDR1 as KGHSH and CDR2 as LQKENI.

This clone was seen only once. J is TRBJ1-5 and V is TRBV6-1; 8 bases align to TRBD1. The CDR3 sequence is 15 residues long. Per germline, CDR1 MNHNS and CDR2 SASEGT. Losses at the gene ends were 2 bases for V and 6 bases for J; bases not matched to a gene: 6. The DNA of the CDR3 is TGTGCCAGCAGTGAATTCGGCAGGGGGCCTCAGCCCCAGCATTTT. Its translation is CASSEFGRGPQPQHF.

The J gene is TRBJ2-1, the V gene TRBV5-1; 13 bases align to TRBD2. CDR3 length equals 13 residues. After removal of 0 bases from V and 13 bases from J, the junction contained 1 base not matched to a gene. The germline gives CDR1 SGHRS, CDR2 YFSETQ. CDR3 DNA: TGCGCCAGCAGCTTGGGGACTAGCGGGGGACAGTTCTTC. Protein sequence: CASSLGTSGGQFF. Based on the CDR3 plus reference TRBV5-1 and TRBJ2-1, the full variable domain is KAGVTQTPRYLIKTRGQQVTLSCSPISGHRSVSWYQQTPGQGLQFLFEYFSETQRNKGNFPGRFSGRQFSNSRSEMNVSTLELGDSALYLCASSLGTSGGQFFGPGTRLTVL.

CDR3 nucleotides: TGTGCCAGTAGTCCTATCGGAGGTACCGCCCAGCATTTT. It yields the protein CASSPIGGTAQHF. The chain joins TRBV19 to TRBJ1-5; D call uncertain. The CDR3 extends over 13 amino acids. V was trimmed by 5 bases and J by 11 bases, leaving 16 bases between them. CDR1 LNHDA and CDR2 SQIVND come from the germline V gene (reference sequence).

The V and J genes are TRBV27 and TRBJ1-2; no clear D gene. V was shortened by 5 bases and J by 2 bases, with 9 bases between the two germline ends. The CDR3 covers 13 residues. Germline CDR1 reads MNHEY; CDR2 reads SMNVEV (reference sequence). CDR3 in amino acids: CASSTAANYGYTF. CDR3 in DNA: TGTGCCAGCAGTACCGCAGCGAACTATGGCTACACCTTC.

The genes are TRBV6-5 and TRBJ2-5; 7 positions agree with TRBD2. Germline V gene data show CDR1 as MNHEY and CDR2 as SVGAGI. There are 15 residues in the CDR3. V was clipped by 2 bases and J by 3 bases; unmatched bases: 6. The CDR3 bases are TGTGCCAGCAGTTACCCTAGCGGAACAAAAGAGACCCAGTACTTC. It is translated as CASSYPSGTKETQYF.

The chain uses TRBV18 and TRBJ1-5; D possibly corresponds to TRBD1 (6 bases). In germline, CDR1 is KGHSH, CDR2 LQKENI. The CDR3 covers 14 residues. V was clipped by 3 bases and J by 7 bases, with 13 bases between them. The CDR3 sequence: CASSPTGLGQPQHF. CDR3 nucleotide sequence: TGTGCCAGCTCACCCACAGGGTTGGGGCAGCCCCAGCATTTT.

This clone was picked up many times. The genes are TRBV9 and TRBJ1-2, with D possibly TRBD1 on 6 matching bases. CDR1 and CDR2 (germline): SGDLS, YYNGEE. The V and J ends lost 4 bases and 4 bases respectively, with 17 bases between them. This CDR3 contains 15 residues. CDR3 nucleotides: TGTGCCAGCAGCCCTCCGGACAGTGGGGGCTATGGCTACACCTTC. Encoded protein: CASSPPDSGGYGYTF.